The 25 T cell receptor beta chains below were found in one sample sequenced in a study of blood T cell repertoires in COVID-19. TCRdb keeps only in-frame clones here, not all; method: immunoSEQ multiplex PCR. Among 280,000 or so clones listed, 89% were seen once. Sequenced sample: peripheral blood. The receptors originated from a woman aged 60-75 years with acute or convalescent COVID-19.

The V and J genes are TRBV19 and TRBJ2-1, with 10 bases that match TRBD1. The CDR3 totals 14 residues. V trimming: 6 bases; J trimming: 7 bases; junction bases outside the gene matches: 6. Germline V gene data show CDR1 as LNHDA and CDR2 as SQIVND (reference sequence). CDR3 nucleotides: TGTGCCAGTAGACACCCGGGACAGGGGAATGAGCAGTTCTTC. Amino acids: CASRHPGQGNEQFF.

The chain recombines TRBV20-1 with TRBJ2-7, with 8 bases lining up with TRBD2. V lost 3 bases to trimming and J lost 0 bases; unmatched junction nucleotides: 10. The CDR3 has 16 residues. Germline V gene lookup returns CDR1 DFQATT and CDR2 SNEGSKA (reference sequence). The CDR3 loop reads CSASRMVAGSSYEQYF. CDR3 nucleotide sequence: TGCAGTGCTAGTAGGATGGTAGCGGGGAGCTCCTACGAGCAGTACTTC.

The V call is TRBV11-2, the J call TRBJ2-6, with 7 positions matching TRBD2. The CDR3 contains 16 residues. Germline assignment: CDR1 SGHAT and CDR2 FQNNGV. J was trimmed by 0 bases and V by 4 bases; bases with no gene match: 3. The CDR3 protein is CASSWGGLSGANVLTF. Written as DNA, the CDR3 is TGTGCCAGCAGCTGGGGAGGGCTCTCTGGGGCCAACGTCCTGACTTTC.

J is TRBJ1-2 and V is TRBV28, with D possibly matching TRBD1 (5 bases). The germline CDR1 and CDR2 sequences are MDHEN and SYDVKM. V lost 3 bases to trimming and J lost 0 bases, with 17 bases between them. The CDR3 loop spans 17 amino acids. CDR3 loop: CASSLSQGRVSNYGYTF. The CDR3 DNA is TGTGCCAGCAGTTTGAGTCAGGGTAGAGTTTCTAACTATGGCTACACCTTC.

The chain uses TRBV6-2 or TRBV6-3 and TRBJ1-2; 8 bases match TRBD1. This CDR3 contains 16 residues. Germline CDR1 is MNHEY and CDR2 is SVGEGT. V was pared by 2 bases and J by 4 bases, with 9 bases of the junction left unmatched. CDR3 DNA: TGTGCCAGCAGTTACAAACGGGCAGGGGGCACCTATGGCTACACCTTC. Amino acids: CASSYKRAGGTYGYTF.

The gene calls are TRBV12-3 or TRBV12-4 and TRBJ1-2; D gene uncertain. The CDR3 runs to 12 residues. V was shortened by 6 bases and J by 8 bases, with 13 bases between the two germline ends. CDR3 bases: TGTGCCAGCAGACGAGACCCGAGGGGCTACACCTTC. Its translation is CASRRDPRGYTF.

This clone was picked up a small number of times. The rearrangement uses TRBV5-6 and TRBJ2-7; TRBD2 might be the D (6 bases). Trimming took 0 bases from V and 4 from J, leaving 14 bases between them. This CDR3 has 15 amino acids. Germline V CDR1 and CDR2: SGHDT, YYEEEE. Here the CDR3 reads CASSLGGGAVYEQYF. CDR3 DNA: TGTGCCAGCAGCTTGGGTGGCGGGGCTGTATACGAGCAGTACTTC.

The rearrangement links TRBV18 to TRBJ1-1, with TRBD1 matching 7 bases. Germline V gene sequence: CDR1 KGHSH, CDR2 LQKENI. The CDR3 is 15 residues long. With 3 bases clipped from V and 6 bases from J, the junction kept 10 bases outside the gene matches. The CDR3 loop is CASSPLVSQGAEAFF. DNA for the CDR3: TGTGCCAGCTCACCTCTGGTTAGCCAGGGGGCTGAAGCTTTCTTT.

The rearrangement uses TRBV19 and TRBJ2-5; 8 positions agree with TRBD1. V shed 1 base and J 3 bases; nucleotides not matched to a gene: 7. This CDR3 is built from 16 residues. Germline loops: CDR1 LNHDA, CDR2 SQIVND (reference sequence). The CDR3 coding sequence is TGTGCCAGTAGTATAGGGACAGGGCGTGGGAAAGAGACCCAGTACTTC. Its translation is CASSIGTGRGKETQYF.

In DNA form, the CDR3 reads TGCGCCAGCAGCTTGGAAGGGGGTAGTAATTCACCCCTCCACTTT. Its translation: CASSLEGGSNSPLHF. The chain carries TRBV5-1 and TRBJ1-6, with D possibly matching TRBD1 (6 bases). Trimming took 0 bases from V and 6 from J, leaving 10 bases between them. This CDR3 has 15 amino acids. Germline V lookup: CDR1 SGHRS, CDR2 YFSETQ.

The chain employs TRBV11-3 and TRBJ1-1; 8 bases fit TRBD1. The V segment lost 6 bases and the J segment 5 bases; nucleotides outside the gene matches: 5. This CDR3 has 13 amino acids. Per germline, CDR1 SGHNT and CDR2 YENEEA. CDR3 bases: TGTGCCAGCAGTTTTACAGGGGGGACTGAAGCTTTCTTT. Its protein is CASSFTGGTEAFF.

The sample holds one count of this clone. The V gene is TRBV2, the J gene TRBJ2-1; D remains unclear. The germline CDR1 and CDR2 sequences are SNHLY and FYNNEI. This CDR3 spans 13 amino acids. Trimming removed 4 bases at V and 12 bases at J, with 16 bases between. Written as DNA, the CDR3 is TGTGCCAGCAGTGGGTTAACCTTAGAGTCGCAGTTCTTC. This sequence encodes CASSGLTLESQFF. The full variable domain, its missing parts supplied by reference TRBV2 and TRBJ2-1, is EPEVTQTPSHQVTQMGQEVILRCVPISNHLYFYWYRQILGQKVEFLVSFYNNEISEKSEIFDDQFSVERPDGSNFTLKIRSTKLEDSAMYFCASSGLTLESQFFGPGTRLTVL.

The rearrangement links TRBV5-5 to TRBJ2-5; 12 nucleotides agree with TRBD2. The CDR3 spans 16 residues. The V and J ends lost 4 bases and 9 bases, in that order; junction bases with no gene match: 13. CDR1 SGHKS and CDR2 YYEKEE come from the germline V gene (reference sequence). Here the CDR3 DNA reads TGTGCCAGCAGCAACGGACTAGCGGGGCGCGGTGAGGCCCAGTACTTC. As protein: CASSNGLAGRGEAQYF.

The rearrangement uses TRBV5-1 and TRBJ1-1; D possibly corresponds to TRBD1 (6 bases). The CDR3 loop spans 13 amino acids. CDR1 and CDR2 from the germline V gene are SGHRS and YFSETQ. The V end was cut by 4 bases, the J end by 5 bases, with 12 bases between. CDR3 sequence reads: CASSRDQGTEAFF. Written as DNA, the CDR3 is TGCGCCAGCAGCCGGGACCAGGGGACTGAAGCTTTCTTT.

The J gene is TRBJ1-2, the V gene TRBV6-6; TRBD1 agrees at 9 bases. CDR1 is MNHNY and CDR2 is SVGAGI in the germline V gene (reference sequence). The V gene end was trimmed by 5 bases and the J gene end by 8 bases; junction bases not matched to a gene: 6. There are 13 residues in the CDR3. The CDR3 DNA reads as TGTGCCAGCAGTGACAGGGGGACGGACGGCTACACCTTC. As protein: CASSDRGTDGYTF.

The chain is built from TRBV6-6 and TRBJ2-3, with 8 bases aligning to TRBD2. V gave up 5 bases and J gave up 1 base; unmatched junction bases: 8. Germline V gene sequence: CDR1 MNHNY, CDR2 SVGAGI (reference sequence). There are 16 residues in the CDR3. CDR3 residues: CASSQGIGGGTDTQYF. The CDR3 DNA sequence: TGTGCCAGCAGTCAGGGGATCGGGGGGGGCACAGATACGCAGTATTTT.

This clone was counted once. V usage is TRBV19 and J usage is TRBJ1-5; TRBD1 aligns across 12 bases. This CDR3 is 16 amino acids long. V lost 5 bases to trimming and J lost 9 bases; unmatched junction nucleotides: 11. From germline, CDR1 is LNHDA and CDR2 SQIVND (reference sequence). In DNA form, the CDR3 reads TGTGCCAGTAGTCTCGGGGGACAGGGGGCGCGTTGGCCCCAGCATTTT. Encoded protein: CASSLGGQGARWPQHF.

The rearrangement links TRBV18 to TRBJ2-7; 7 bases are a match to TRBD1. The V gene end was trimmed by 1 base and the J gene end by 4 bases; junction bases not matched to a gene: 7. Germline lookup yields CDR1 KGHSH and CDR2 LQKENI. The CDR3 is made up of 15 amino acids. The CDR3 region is CASSPQGGSVYEQYF. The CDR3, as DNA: TGTGCCAGCTCACCACAAGGGGGCTCAGTATACGAGCAGTACTTC.

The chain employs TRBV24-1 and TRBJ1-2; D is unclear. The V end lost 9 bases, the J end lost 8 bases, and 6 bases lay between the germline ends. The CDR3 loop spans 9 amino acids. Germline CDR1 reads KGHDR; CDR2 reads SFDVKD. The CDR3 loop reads CATAGGYTF. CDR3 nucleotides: TGTGCCACCGCCGGGGGCTACACCTTC.

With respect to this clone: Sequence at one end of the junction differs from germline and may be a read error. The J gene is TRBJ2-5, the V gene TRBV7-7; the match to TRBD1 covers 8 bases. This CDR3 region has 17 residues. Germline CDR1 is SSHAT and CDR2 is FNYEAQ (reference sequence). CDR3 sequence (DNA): TGTGCTAGCAGCTTAGGACAGGGAGGCGGCCTTGGAGAGACCCAGTACTTC. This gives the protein CASSLGQGGGLGETQYF.

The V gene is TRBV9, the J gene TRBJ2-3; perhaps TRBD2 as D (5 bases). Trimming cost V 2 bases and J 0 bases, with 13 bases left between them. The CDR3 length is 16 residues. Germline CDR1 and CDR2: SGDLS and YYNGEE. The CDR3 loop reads CASSVSASASTDTQYF. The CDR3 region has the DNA TGTGCCAGCAGCGTTAGCGCTTCTGCGAGCACAGATACGCAGTATTTT.

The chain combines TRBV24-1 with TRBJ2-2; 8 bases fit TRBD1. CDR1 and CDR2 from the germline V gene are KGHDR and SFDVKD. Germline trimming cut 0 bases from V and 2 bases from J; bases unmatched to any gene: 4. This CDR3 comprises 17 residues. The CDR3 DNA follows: TGTGCCACCAGTGATTTGTACAGGGGGTCTAACACCGGGGAGCTGTTTTTT. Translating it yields CATSDLYRGSNTGELFF.

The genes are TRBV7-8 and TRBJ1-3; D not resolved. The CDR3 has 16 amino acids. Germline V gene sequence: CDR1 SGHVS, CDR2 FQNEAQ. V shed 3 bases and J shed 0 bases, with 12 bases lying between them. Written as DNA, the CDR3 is TGTGCCAGCAGCTTCCCCGGCGGAATCTCTGGAAACACCATATATTTT. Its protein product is CASSFPGGISGNTIYF.

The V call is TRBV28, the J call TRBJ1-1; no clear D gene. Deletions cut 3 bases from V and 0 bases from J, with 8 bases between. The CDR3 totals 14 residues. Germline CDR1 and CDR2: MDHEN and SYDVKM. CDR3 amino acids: CASSFRVLNTEAFF. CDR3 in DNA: TGTGCCAGCAGTTTTCGGGTCTTGAACACTGAAGCTTTCTTT.

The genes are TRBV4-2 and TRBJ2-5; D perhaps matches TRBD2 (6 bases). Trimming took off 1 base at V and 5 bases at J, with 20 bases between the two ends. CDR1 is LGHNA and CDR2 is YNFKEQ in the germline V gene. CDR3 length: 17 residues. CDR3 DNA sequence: TGTGCCAGCAGCCAAGGGGGAGCCGCCGGGAGAACGGAGACCCAGTACTTC. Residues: CASSQGGAAGRTETQYF.